This T cell receptor (beta chain) was sequenced for a study of shared clonotypes between healthy human individuals. Study-level background: Three plates each covered CD4 naive and memory; CD8 naive two, CD8 memory one. General study findings and limits: Sequencing depth was expected to affect clonotype sharing among donors.

The authors ran the assay at deep level. TCRdb keeps only in-frame clones here, not all; method: immunoSEQ multiplex PCR. The sample includes some 2.3 million clones, just over 90% of them seen just once. The split of CD4+ cells yielded CD45RA+ naive and CD45RA-negative memory subsets. As for this clone: The antigen is not known.

This CDR3 is built from 16 residues. Losses at the gene ends were 0 bases for V and 9 bases for J; bases not matched to a gene: 12. Looked up from germline, CDR1 is SGHNT and CDR2 is YYREEE (reference sequence). The TCR was taken from a man in his late teens or twenties in good health. Some clones in this sample may be carry-over from other donors' samples. The sequenced sample was naive CD4+ T cells from PBMCs. Subset denoted: CD45RA+ positively selected. The chain is built from TRBV5-4 and TRBJ2-1; 7 nucleotides align to TRBD2. The CDR3 DNA follows: TGTGCCAGCAGCTTGGCCGCGGCGGGAGTGGGTGTTGAGCAGTTCTTC. This sequence encodes CASSLAAAGVGVEQFF.